Sequencing of this TCR beta chain was carried out in a study of metastatic and nonmetastatic thyroid tumors. Study-wide background: Repertoires from blood and tumor or nodule tissue of malignant and benign thyroid patients were compared.

Every patient was untreated before thyroid surgery. Regarding the study as a whole: Reports indicated that malignant thyroid tumors showed significantly higher TCR beta diversity than benign nodules did, in blood and tumor.

Per the original data handling: Clinicopathological groups of papillary thyroid cancer showed CDR3 differences that were used to build a distant-metastasis classifier. TCRdb re-called the PCR reads with MiXCR. What appears here as the V and J calls and clone size reflects TCRdb's work, not the paper's. The sample records about 48,000 clones, about 20% being singletons. This CDR3 is built from 15 residues. Trimming took 3 bases from V and 2 from J, leaving 11 bases between them. This clone was detected a few times. Its antigen remains unidentified. The sample was blood. The clonotype comes from a male donor with papillary thyroid cancer or a benign thyroid nodule (not recorded which). Some clones in this sample may be carry-over from other donors' samples. This chain connects TRBV12-3 or TRBV12-4 to TRBJ1-5, with no clear D. CDR3 region: CASSFGWSRNQPQHF. DNA for the CDR3: TGTGCCAGCAGTTTCGGGTGGTCCCGCAATCAGCCCCAGCATTTT.